The source of this T cell receptor (beta chain) is a study of blood T cell repertoires in COVID-19. The CDR3 length is 15 residues. The V gene's germline CDR1 is GTSNPN and CDR2 SVGIG (reference sequence). V was pared by 5 bases and J by 0 bases, with 7 bases of the junction left unmatched. The method was immunoSEQ multiplex PCR; TCRdb's version includes in-frame clones alone and lacks a portion of them. The data contain around 200,000 clones, more than 80% of them singletons. Those who participated ranged in age from about 18 to 89 years and resided in roughly 26 US areas. Recovered status applied to Cohort 3 donors who had two consecutive negative PCRs. It also applied to those with clearance or with symptom resolution.

The chain joins TRBV30 to TRBJ1-3; 7 nucleotides agree with TRBD1. Specimen: PBMCs or T cells enriched from blood (not recorded which). The TCR was taken from a man aged 25-40 years who had recovered from COVID-19. DNA for the CDR3: TGTGCCTGGGGGCGGGACAGTGGCTCTGGAAACACCATATATTTT. Its translation: CAWGRDSGSGNTIYF.